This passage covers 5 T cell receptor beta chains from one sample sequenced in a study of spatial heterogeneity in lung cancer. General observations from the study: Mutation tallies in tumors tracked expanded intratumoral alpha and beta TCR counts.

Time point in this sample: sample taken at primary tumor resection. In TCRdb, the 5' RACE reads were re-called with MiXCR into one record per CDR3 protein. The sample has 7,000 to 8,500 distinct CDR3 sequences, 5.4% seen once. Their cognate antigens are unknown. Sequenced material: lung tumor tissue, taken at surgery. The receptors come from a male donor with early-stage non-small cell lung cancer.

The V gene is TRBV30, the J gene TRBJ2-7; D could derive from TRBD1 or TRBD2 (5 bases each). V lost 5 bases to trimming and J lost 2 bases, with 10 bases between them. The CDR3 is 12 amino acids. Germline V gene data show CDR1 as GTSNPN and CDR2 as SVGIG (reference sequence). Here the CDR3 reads CAWGTAAYEQYF. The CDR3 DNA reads TGTGCCTGGGGGACGGCCGCCTACGAGCAGTACTTC. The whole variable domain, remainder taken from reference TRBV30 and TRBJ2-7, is SQTIHQWPATLVQPVGSPLSLECTVEGTSNPNLYWYRQAAGRGLQLLFYSVGIGQISSEVPQNLSASRPQDRQFILSSKKLLLSDSGFYLCAWGTAAYEQYFGPGTRLTVT.

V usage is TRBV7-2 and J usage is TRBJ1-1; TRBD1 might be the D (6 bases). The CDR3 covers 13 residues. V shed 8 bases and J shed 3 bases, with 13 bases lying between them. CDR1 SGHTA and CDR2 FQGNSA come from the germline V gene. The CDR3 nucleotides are TGTGCCAGCGTGTCAGGGGTTCACACTGAAGCTTTCTTT. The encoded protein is CASVSGVHTEAFF.

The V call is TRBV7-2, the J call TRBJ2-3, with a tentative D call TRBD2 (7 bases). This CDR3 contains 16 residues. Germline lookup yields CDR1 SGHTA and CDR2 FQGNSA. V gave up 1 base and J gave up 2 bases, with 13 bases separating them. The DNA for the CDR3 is TGTGCCAGCAGCTTAGATAGAGGGGGGGACACAGATACGCAGTATTTT. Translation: CASSLDRGGDTDTQYF.

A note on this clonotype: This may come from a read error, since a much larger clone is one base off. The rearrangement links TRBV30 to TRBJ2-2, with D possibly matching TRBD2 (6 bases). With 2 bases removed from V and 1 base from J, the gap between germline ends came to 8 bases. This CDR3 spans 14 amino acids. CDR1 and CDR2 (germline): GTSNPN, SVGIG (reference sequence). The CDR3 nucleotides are TGTGCCTGGAGTCGACTAGTGAACACCGGGGAGCTGTTTTTT. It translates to CAWSRLVNTGELFF.

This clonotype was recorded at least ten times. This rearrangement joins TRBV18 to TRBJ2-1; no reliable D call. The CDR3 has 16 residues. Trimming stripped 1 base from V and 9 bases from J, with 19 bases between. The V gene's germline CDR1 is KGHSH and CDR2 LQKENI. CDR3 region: CASSPRSDRRVGEQFF. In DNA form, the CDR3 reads TGTGCCAGCTCACCACGCTCAGACCGACGCGTCGGTGAGCAGTTCTTC.